This is a list of T cell receptor beta chains from one sample in a study of molecular identifiers for immune sequencing clone quantification. TCRdb reprocessed the PCR reads with MiXCR, giving one entry per CDR3 protein. The sample yields hundreds of thousands of distinct CDR3 sequences, about 25% seen once. Input material: naive CD8+ T cells from blood, with Jurkat cell RNA spiked in. The source of these receptors is a human donor in good health. Some libraries in this study had Jurkat cell RNA spiked in. Each CDR3 is given with its conserved first and last residue. The order of the fields is J gene, clone size, V gene, D gene, CDR3 DNA, CDR3 protein. The D gene is left open where the match is weak. Size is stated for part of the rows, as once, few or many counts, or as a class when the clone is expanded.

>TRBJ2-7|many|TRBV4-3|-
TGCGCCAGCAGCCAAGATCCAGACAGGACCTACGAGCAGTACTTC
CASSQDPDRTYEQYF
>TRBJ2-5|-|TRBV13|-
TGTGCCAGCAGCCGATTAGAAGAGACCCAGTACTTC
CASSRLEETQYF
>TRBJ2-2|-|TRBV25-1|-
TGTGCCAGCAGTGAAGGAGGGCGAAGTTACACCGGGGAGCTGTTTTTT
CASSEGGRSYTGELFF
>TRBJ1-4|-|TRBV7-9|TRBD1
TGTGCCAGCACCGGGACAGGGGACGAAAAACTGTTTTTT
CASTGTGDEKLFF
>TRBJ2-7|-|TRBV4-1|TRBD1
TGCGCCAGCAGCCAAGATAGGACAGGGGCCTACGAGCAGTACTTC
CASSQDRTGAYEQYF
>TRBJ2-7|few|TRBV4-1|TRBD1
TGCGCCAGCAGCCCTTATGGGGACAGTCGGGCCTACGAGCAGTACTTC
CASSPYGDSRAYEQYF
>TRBJ2-3|many|TRBV27|TRBD1
TGTGCCAGCAGCTTACAGGGGTCCACAGATACGCAGTATTTT
CASSLQGSTDTQYF
>TRBJ2-7|many|TRBV29-1|-
TGCAGCGTTGCAGGAGGGACGGCCAGACCCTACGAGCAGTACTTC
CSVAGGTARPYEQYF
>TRBJ2-5|few|TRBV9|TRBD2
TGTGCCAGCAGCCCCGCGGGAGACGGGCGAGAGACCCAGTACTTC
CASSPAGDGRETQYF
>TRBJ2-7|few|TRBV4-3|-
TGCGCCAGCAGCCAAGATGTTGGCCGTGTCCACGAGCAGTACTTC
CASSQDVGRVHEQYF
>TRBJ2-1|-|TRBV6-6|TRBD2
TGTGCCAGCAGTCCACCTCTAGCGGGGGGACCGAGCTCCTACAATGAGCAGTTCTTC
CASSPPLAGGPSSYNEQFF
>TRBJ1-3|-|TRBV28|TRBD1
TGTGCCAGCAGACGGATGAGGGACAGTTACGTCTCTGGAAACACCATATATTTT
CASRRMRDSYVSGNTIYF
>TRBJ2-2|few|TRBV30|-
TGTGCCTGCCTGGGGGTCGAGCCCGGGGAGCTGTTTTTT
CACLGVEPGELFF
>TRBJ1-5|many|TRBV28|TRBD1
TGTGCCAGCTTACCATTGGGACAGCACAATCAGCCCCAGCATTTT
CASLPLGQHNQPQHF
>TRBJ2-5|many|TRBV25-1|-
TGTGCCAGCAGTGAATTTGGGGACATGCGGCGAGAGACCCAGTACTTC
CASSEFGDMRRETQYF
>TRBJ2-5|many|TRBV7-6|-
TGTGCCAGCAGCATAGAGCGGTCGCGGCAAGAGACCCAGTACTTC
CASSIERSRQETQYF
>TRBJ2-3|many|TRBV27|-
TGTGCCAGCAGTTTACTTCAGCGGAACCCTAGCACAGATACGCAGTATTTT
CASSLLQRNPSTDTQYF
>TRBJ2-5|many|TRBV5-1|TRBD2
TGCGCCAGCAGCTCCGGGACTAGCGGATACCAAGAGACCCAGTACTTC
CASSSGTSGYQETQYF
>TRBJ2-3|many|TRBV6-5|TRBD1
TGTGCCAGCAGACAAACAGGGGGCAACACAGATACGCAGTATTTT
CASRQTGGNTDTQYF
>TRBJ2-3|-|TRBV21-1|-
TGTGCCAGCAGCAAATACCTAATCGGGACAGGGCACCCTTTAGGAGATACGCGGTATTTT
CASSKYLIGTGHPLGDTRYF
>TRBJ1-1|-|TRBV6-1|-
TGTGCCAGCAGTGAGGAAGGGGATTTCTCTGCGGCTTTCTTT
CASSEEGDFSAAFF
>TRBJ2-6|many|TRBV6-5|-
TGTGCCAGCAGTCCGCCGGGTTCAGGGGCTGGGGCCAACGTCCTGACTTTC
CASSPPGSGAGANVLTF
>TRBJ2-1|many|TRBV12-3/TRBV12-4|-
TGTGCCAGCAGTCTTCAGGGTTTGGATGAGCAGTTCTTC
CASSLQGLDEQFF
>TRBJ2-3|-|TRBV24-1|-
TGTGCCATCTCGACAGGTCGCACAGATACGCAGTATTTT
CAISTGRTDTQYF
>TRBJ2-7|few|TRBV7-2|TRBD1
TGTGCCTGCTGCCATCACAGGGACAGAACCTACGAGCAGTACTTC
CACCHHRDRTYEQYF
>TRBJ2-5|-|TRBV6-2/TRBV6-3|TRBD1
TGTGCCAGCAGACACAGACAGGGGCTCGAGACCCAGTACTTC
CASRHRQGLETQYF